This TCR beta chain was observed in a study of early stage breast cancer tumors. The germline V gene encodes CDR1 SGHTA and CDR2 FQGNSA. The V and J ends lost 0 bases and 4 bases respectively, with 13 bases between them. The CDR3 is 16 amino acids. Produced via immunoSEQ multiplex PCR; TCRdb's table is partial and in-frame only. Altogether 25,000 to 35,000 clones are present, about 80% being singletons, with the ten largest covering about an eighth. The receptor's source is a person between 55 and 69 years old with breast cancer. The chain joins TRBV7-2 to TRBJ1-5; perhaps TRBD1 as D (5 bases). Sequencing used blood. The CDR3 nucleotides are TGTGCCAGCAGCTTAGCGAGTTCAGGGAATAATCAGCCCCAGCATTTT. It encodes CASSLASSGNNQPQHF.